These T cell receptor beta chains were read from a single sample in a study of low-dose radiotherapy and immunotherapy resistance in tumors. One entry per CDR3 protein results from TCRdb running MiXCR on the reads. Of 75,000 to 95,000 distinct CDR3 sequences listed, 20% to 25% are singletons. The sequences come from PBMCs, collected after low-dose radiotherapy plus immunotherapy. All receptors come from a female donor with ovarian cancer. Each CDR3 is given with its conserved first and last residue. The D gene is left open where the match is weak. Expanded clones get a size class; other rows say once, few or many, or leave the size out.

CDR3: CASSFRGLYEQYF
DNA: TGTGCCAGCAGTTTCCGTGGTCTCTACGAGCAGTACTTC
size: .
V: TRBV28
J: TRBJ2-7
D: .

CDR3: CASSSGTSGANEQFF
DNA: TGTGCCAGCAGTTCCGGGACTAGCGGGGCCAATGAGCAGTTCTTC
size: .
V: TRBV12-3/TRBV12-4
J: TRBJ2-1
D: TRBD2

CDR3: CAWTPGQAVSDTQYF
DNA: TGTGCCTGGACCCCGGGACAAGCTGTCTCAGATACGCAGTATTTT
size: many
V: TRBV30
J: TRBJ2-3
D: .

CDR3: CASSQGRTWQQETQYF
DNA: TGTGCCAGCAGCCAAGGGCGAACTTGGCAGCAAGAGACCCAGTACTTC
size: many
V: TRBV4-2
J: TRBJ2-5
D: .

CDR3: CASSLLGTGGNEQFF
DNA: TGTGCCAGCAGCTTACTCGGGACAGGGGGCAATGAGCAGTTCTTC
size: many
V: TRBV7-3
J: TRBJ2-1
D: TRBD1

CDR3: CASSIRGRAYEQYF
DNA: TGTGCCAGTAGTATCCGTGGGAGGGCCTACGAGCAGTACTTC
size: .
V: TRBV19
J: TRBJ2-7
D: TRBD2

CDR3: CASHGGVSEQYF
DNA: TGTGCCTCCCACGGGGGGGTGAGCGAGCAGTACTTC
size: many
V: TRBV28
J: TRBJ2-7
D: TRBD2

CDR3: CASSLGQGAYEQYF
DNA: TGTGCCAGCAGCTTGGGACAGGGAGCCTACGAGCAGTACTTC
size: medium-sized
V: TRBV5-6
J: TRBJ2-7
D: TRBD1

CDR3: CASSNRLWNQPQHF
DNA: TGTGCCAGCAGCAACAGGTTGTGGAATCAGCCCCAGCATTTT
size: many
V: TRBV5-6
J: TRBJ1-5
D: .

CDR3: CAISDPISGESNQPQHF
DNA: TGTGCCATCAGTGATCCTATATCCGGGGAGAGCAATCAGCCCCAGCATTTT
size: .
V: TRBV10-3
J: TRBJ1-5
D: .

CDR3: CAWTPPGQPTGELFF
DNA: TGTGCCTGGACCCCTCCCGGACAGCCCACCGGGGAGCTGTTTTTT
size: few
V: TRBV30
J: TRBJ2-2
D: .

CDR3: CSVELWTSGNTIYF
DNA: TGCAGCGTTGAACTTTGGACTTCTGGAAACACCATATATTTT
size: many
V: TRBV29-1
J: TRBJ1-3
D: .

CDR3: CASSPSPGTLNNEQFF
DNA: TGTGCCAGCAGTCCATCACCCGGGACACTGAACAATGAGCAGTTCTTC
size: many
V: TRBV27
J: TRBJ2-1
D: .

CDR3: CALRGRGDETQYF
DNA: TGTGCCCTAAGGGGCAGGGGTGACGAGACCCAGTACTTC
size: .
V: TRBV19
J: TRBJ2-5
D: .

CDR3: CASSPLGGLGEKLFF
DNA: TGTGCCAGCAGTCCACTCGGGGGGCTAGGAGAAAAACTGTTTTTT
size: many
V: TRBV6-2/TRBV6-3
J: TRBJ1-4
D: .

CDR3: CASSQVVGTSTDTQYF
DNA: TGCGCCAGCAGCCAAGTAGTGGGAACTAGCACAGATACGCAGTATTTT
size: many
V: TRBV4-1
J: TRBJ2-3
D: .

CDR3: CASSLTRTSGRPNEQFF
DNA: TGTGCCAGCAGCCTAACTCGGACTAGCGGGAGGCCAAATGAGCAGTTCTTC
size: many
V: TRBV7-3
J: TRBJ2-1
D: TRBD2

CDR3: CSVEKLAGVGGEQFF
DNA: TGCAGCGTTGAAAAACTAGCGGGAGTGGGTGGTGAGCAGTTCTTC
size: many
V: TRBV29-1
J: TRBJ2-1
D: TRBD2

CDR3: CASSPQVLAGPPYF
DNA: TGTGCCAGCAGTCCCCAAGTACTAGCGGGCCCCCCGTATTTT
size: many
V: TRBV2
J: TRBJ2-3
D: TRBD2

CDR3: CASSLDQGGAGELFF
DNA: TGTGCCAGCAGCTTAGATCAAGGGGGCGCCGGGGAGCTGTTTTTT
size: many
V: TRBV11-2
J: TRBJ2-2
D: TRBD1

CDR3: CASSWHSRGLVNSPLHF
DNA: TGTGCCAGCAGTTGGCATTCTAGGGGGCTGGTTAATTCACCCCTCCACTTT
size: medium-sized
V: TRBV28
J: TRBJ1-6
D: TRBD1

CDR3: CSVERGYEQYF
DNA: TGCAGCGTTGAGAGGGGCTACGAGCAGTACTTC
size: many
V: TRBV29-1
J: TRBJ2-7
D: .

CDR3: CASSMENTEAFF
DNA: TGTGCCAGTAGTATGGAGAACACTGAAGCTTTCTTT
size: many
V: TRBV19
J: TRBJ1-1
D: .

CDR3: CASSRYRTASGNTIYF
DNA: TGCGCCAGCAGCCGCTACAGGACGGCCTCTGGAAACACCATATATTTT
size: many
V: TRBV5-1
J: TRBJ1-3
D: .

CDR3: CAWSVLGQENYGYTF
DNA: TGTGCCTGGAGTGTACTGGGACAGGAAAACTATGGCTACACCTTC
size: .
V: TRBV30
J: TRBJ1-2
D: TRBD1

CDR3: CASSQDLGRGTGELFF
DNA: TGCGCCAGCAGCCAAGATCTGGGCAGGGGGACCGGGGAGCTGTTTTTT
size: many
V: TRBV4-3
J: TRBJ2-2
D: TRBD1

CDR3: CASSQIRVGEEYGYTF
DNA: TGCGCCAGCAGCCAGATAAGGGTAGGGGAGGAGTATGGCTACACCTTC
size: few
V: TRBV4-1
J: TRBJ1-2
D: .

CDR3: CASGFAGSNDGYTF
DNA: TGTGCCAGCGGTTTCGCAGGTTCTAACGATGGCTACACCTTC
size: .
V: TRBV12-3/TRBV12-4
J: TRBJ1-2
D: .

CDR3: CASSQVLAGVGGDTQYF
DNA: TGTGCCAGCAGCCAAGTATTAGCGGGGGTAGGAGGAGATACGCAGTATTTT
size: .
V: TRBV14
J: TRBJ2-3
D: TRBD2

CDR3: CASSQGWGSNTEAFF
DNA: TGTGCCAGCAGCCAAGGCTGGGGATCCAACACTGAAGCTTTCTTT
size: many
V: TRBV3-1
J: TRBJ1-1
D: .

CDR3: CASRIDGTSQFF
DNA: TGTGCCAGTCGTATCGATGGGACTAGCCAATTCTTC
size: .
V: TRBV28
J: TRBJ2-1
D: TRBD2

CDR3: CASSIGQGLSYEQYF
DNA: TGTGCCAGTAGTATTGGGCAGGGACTCTCCTACGAGCAGTACTTC
size: many
V: TRBV19
J: TRBJ2-7
D: .

CDR3: CASSVAKDRGNEQFF
DNA: TGTGCCAGCAGCGTAGCAAAAGACAGGGGTAATGAGCAGTTCTTC
size: many
V: TRBV9
J: TRBJ2-1
D: TRBD1

CDR3: CASSPGLAGDTGELFF
DNA: TGTGCCAGCAGCCCGGGACTAGCGGGGGACACCGGGGAGCTGTTTTTT
size: many
V: TRBV5-6
J: TRBJ2-2
D: TRBD2

CDR3: CASSQLAGRVGGELFF
DNA: TGCGCCAGCAGCCAACTAGCGGGAAGGGTCGGCGGGGAGCTGTTTTTT
size: many
V: TRBV4-1
J: TRBJ2-2
D: TRBD2

CDR3: CSAQGGSGNTIYF
DNA: TGCAGTGCTCAAGGGGGGTCTGGAAACACCATATATTTT
size: many
V: TRBV20-1
J: TRBJ1-3
D: .

CDR3: CASSETKGLAGGLGSEQFF
DNA: TGTGCCAGCAGTGAAACGAAAGGACTAGCGGGAGGACTCGGTAGTGAGCAGTTCTTC
size: .
V: TRBV6-2/TRBV6-3
J: TRBJ2-1
D: TRBD2

CDR3: CSVARGRRDTEAFF
DNA: TGCAGCGTAGCCAGGGGGCGAAGGGACACTGAAGCTTTCTTT
size: many
V: TRBV29-1
J: TRBJ1-1
D: TRBD1

CDR3: CASSLRAGRGNSPLHF
DNA: TGTGCCAGCAGTTTAAGGGCGGGGCGAGGGAATTCACCCCTCCACTTT
size: many
V: TRBV28
J: TRBJ1-6
D: .

CDR3: CASSTPGLAGASSYNEQFF
DNA: TGCGCCAGCTCGACCCCGGGACTAGCGGGGGCCAGCTCCTACAATGAGCAGTTCTTC
size: many
V: TRBV5-1
J: TRBJ2-1
D: TRBD2

CDR3: CASSTKLNTEAFF
DNA: TGTGCCAGCAGTACCAAATTGAACACTGAAGCTTTCTTT
size: many
V: TRBV27
J: TRBJ1-1
D: .

CDR3: CASTTLGQGQETQYF
DNA: TGTGCCAGCACCACCCTCGGACAGGGCCAAGAGACCCAGTACTTC
size: many
V: TRBV6-2/TRBV6-3
J: TRBJ2-5
D: TRBD1